The 31 T cell receptor beta chains listed next were all sequenced from one sample in a study of blood T cell repertoires in COVID-19. Only in-frame clones appear in the TCRdb table, and some are missing; sequencing was by immunoSEQ multiplex PCR. The table lists about 150,000 clones, around 86% of them singletons. Specimen: peripheral blood. The receptors stem from a man in his 70s with acute or convalescent COVID-19.

This sequence joins TRBV27 and TRBJ2-7; 7 bases are a match to TRBD1. J gave up 0 bases and V 4 bases, and 6 bases lay outside the gene matches. The germline CDR1 and CDR2 sequences are MNHEY and SMNVEV (reference sequence). The CDR3 has 15 residues. CDR3 DNA sequence: TGTGCCAGCAGTTACGGCAGGGGGATCTCCTACGAGCAGTACTTC. This sequence encodes CASSYGRGISYEQYF.

The chain recombines TRBV12-5 with TRBJ2-7, with a weak D call TRBD2 (6 bases). The CDR3 extends over 15 amino acids. The germline V and J ends were trimmed by 0 bases and 4 bases, with 13 bases remaining between them. Per the germline V gene, CDR1 is LGHNT and CDR2 is FRNRAP. CDR3 sequence (DNA): TGTGCTAGTGGTTTGGTAACGGGAGTCGCTTACGAGCAGTACTTC. It translates to CASGLVTGVAYEQYF.

The V call is TRBV7-2, the J call TRBJ1-5; 9 nucleotides agree with TRBD1. CDR1 and CDR2 from the germline V gene are SGHTA and FQGNSA. Germline trimming cut 5 bases from V and 5 bases from J; bases unmatched to any gene: 7. CDR3 size: 15 residues. The DNA for the CDR3 is TGTGCCAGCAGCAACACAGGGGGCGCGTATCAGCCCCAGCATTTT. Translating it yields CASSNTGGAYQPQHF.

The chain carries TRBV28 and TRBJ2-7, with 7 bases identical to TRBD2. Looked up from germline, CDR1 is MDHEN and CDR2 is SYDVKM. The CDR3 spans 13 residues. Trimming at V came to 6 bases and at J to 4 bases, leaving 6 bases not matched to a gene. The CDR3 DNA reads TGTGCCAGCAGACGCAGCGGGATGTACGAGCAGTACTTC. Its translation: CASRRSGMYEQYF.

The V call is TRBV19, the J call TRBJ2-1; TRBD2 matches at 7 bases. CDR3 length equals 14 residues. The germline V gene has CDR1 LNHDA and CDR2 SQIVND (reference sequence). J was trimmed by 8 bases and V by 5 bases; bases with no gene match: 9. DNA for the CDR3: TGTGCCAGTAGTCCCCAAACTAGCGCCCATGAGCAGTTCTTC. Its protein is CASSPQTSAHEQFF. Drawing the rest from reference TRBV19 and TRBJ2-1, the complete variable domain is DGGITQSPKYLFRKEGQNVTLSCEQNLNHDAMYWYRQDPGQGLRLIYYSQIVNDFQKGDIAEGYSVSREKKESFPLTVTSAQKNPTAFYLCASSPQTSAHEQFFGPGTRLTVL.

V is TRBV5-1 and J is TRBJ2-3; TRBD2 might be the D (6 bases). The germline gives CDR1 SGHRS, CDR2 YFSETQ. Trimming shortened V by 0 bases and J by 4 bases, and 18 bases separated the two germline ends. The CDR3 runs to 17 residues. CDR3: CASSLAPGGPSSDTQYF. In DNA, the CDR3 is TGCGCCAGCAGCTTGGCCCCCGGAGGGCCCTCTTCAGATACGCAGTATTTT.

V gene TRBV3-1 (or the pseudogene TRBV3-2) combines with J gene TRBJ2-5; TRBD2 is a possible D gene (6 bases). V dropped 5 bases and J dropped 2 bases, with 18 bases sitting between them. The CDR3 has 16 residues. The V gene's germline CDR1 is LGHDT and CDR2 YNNKEL (reference sequence). In DNA form, the CDR3 reads TGTGCCAGCAGCACCCGACTAACGGGGACTCAAGAGACCCAGTACTTC. It specifies CASSTRLTGTQETQYF.

The chain couples TRBV19 to TRBJ2-5; a possible D gene is TRBD2 (6 bases). The germline CDR1 and CDR2 sequences are LNHDA and SQIVND (reference sequence). The CDR3 contains 13 residues. V was shortened by 5 bases and J by 5 bases, with 12 bases between the two germline ends. The CDR3 region is CASSPGRRETQYF. For the CDR3, the DNA is TGTGCCAGTAGTCCAGGGAGGCGGGAGACCCAGTACTTC.

The CDR3 here is CASSLEGNRYTF. The CDR3 DNA sequence: TGTGCCAGTAGCTTAGAGGGAAATCGCTACACCTTC. V is TRBV19 and J is TRBJ1-2; D remains ambiguous. V lost 6 bases and J lost 9, with 14 bases in between. Per the germline V gene, CDR1 is LNHDA and CDR2 is SQIVND (reference sequence). This CDR3 spans 12 amino acids.

This chain uses TRBV6-2 or TRBV6-3 with TRBJ1-2, with 7 bases identical to TRBD1. The CDR3 totals 15 residues. Germline lookup yields CDR1 MNHEY and CDR2 SVGEGT. The V and J ends lost 6 bases and 0 bases, in that order; junction bases with no gene match: 7. In nucleotides, the CDR3 is TGTGCCAGCAGCTCCAGGGGGACTTCTAACTATGGCTACACCTTC. It specifies CASSSRGTSNYGYTF.

The chain uses TRBV7-9 and TRBJ2-1, with 7 bases matching TRBD2. Germline V gene sequence: CDR1 SEHNR, CDR2 FQNEAQ (reference sequence). The J segment lost 9 bases and the V segment lost 4 bases, leaving 9 bases of the junction unmatched. The CDR3 totals 14 residues. The CDR3 DNA is TGTGCCAGCAGCTCGGGACTAACTTTGTCTGAGCAGTTCTTC. As protein: CASSSGLTLSEQFF.

V gene TRBV12-3 or TRBV12-4 combines with J gene TRBJ2-7; D unclear. Between the trimmed V and J ends, which lost 5 bases and 1 base, there was a span of 9 bases. The CDR3 has 13 residues. The CDR3, as DNA: TGTGCCAGCAGTCTCAGTGTTTCCTACGAGCAGTACTTC. Translating it yields CASSLSVSYEQYF.

The V and J genes are TRBV29-1 and TRBJ1-1; tentatively, D is TRBD1 (5 bases). This CDR3 is 13 amino acids long. Germline V gives CDR1 SQVTM, CDR2 ANQGSEA. The V end was cut by 3 bases, the J end by 4 bases, with 12 bases between. The CDR3 nucleotides are TGCAGCGTTGACAGGGCGGTGGGCACTGAAGCTTTCTTT. Its protein product is CSVDRAVGTEAFF.

The CDR3, as DNA: TGTGCCACCAGCAGACAAGGACAGCCCGATGAAAAACTGTTTTTT. Translated, it gives CATSRQGQPDEKLFF. The chain carries TRBV15 and TRBJ1-4; possible D gene TRBD1, 6 bases. From germline, CDR1 is LNHNV and CDR2 YYDKDF (reference sequence). Trimming removed 2 bases at V and 6 bases at J, with 13 bases between. The CDR3 length is 15 residues.

The gene calls are TRBV27 and TRBJ2-5, with 8 bases identical to TRBD2. V lost 2 bases, J lost 2 bases, and 4 bases stayed unmatched. Germline V lookup: CDR1 MNHEY, CDR2 SMNVEV (reference sequence). The CDR3 spans 15 residues. The CDR3 DNA sequence: TGTGCCAGCAGTTTACAAGCGGGAGATCAAGAGACCCAGTACTTC. Amino acid sequence: CASSLQAGDQETQYF.

The V gene is TRBV30, the J gene TRBJ2-1; possible D gene TRBD1, 5 bases. The CDR3 is 12 amino acids. Germline CDR1 is GTSNPN and CDR2 is SVGIG (reference sequence). With 1 base removed from V and 8 bases from J, the gap between germline ends came to 9 bases. CDR3 DNA sequence: TGTGCCTGGAGTGAGTTAGGGGATGAGCAGTTCTTC. This sequence encodes CAWSELGDEQFF.

The chain employs TRBV29-1 and TRBJ2-2, with 9 bases fitting TRBD1. With V trimmed by 0 bases and J by 5 bases, 1 base remained unmatched. The CDR3 sequence is 14 residues long. CDR1 is SQVTM and CDR2 is ANQGSEA in the germline V gene. CDR3 loop: CSVEEGTGTGELFF. The CDR3 DNA reads as TGCAGCGTTGAAGAAGGGACAGGGACCGGGGAGCTGTTTTTT.

This chain uses TRBV21-1 with TRBJ1-2; TRBD1, the D gene given by the table, was not confirmed from the DNA. TRBV21-1 is a pseudogene locus. The CDR3 length is 15 residues. This chain's CDR3 is CASSRHRGANYGYTF. Written as DNA, the CDR3 is TGTGCCAGCAGCAGACACAGGGGAGCTAACTATGGCTACACCTTC.

The genes are TRBV11-2 and TRBJ1-6; 9 nucleotides align to TRBD1. Unmatched junction bases numbered 12, after V lost 5 bases and J lost 4 bases. This CDR3 has 18 amino acids. CDR1 and CDR2 (germline): SGHAT, FQNNGV. The DNA of the CDR3 is TGTGCCAGCAGCACAGGGGGCGAAAGGGGATATTATAATTCACCCCTCCACTTT. Translated, it gives CASSTGGERGYYNSPLHF.

The chain carries TRBV5-1 and TRBJ2-1, with TRBD2 identical over 9 bases. Trimming at V came to 4 bases and at J to 4 bases, leaving 9 bases not matched to a gene. The CDR3 has 16 amino acids. CDR1 is SGHRS and CDR2 is YFSETQ in the germline V gene. CDR3 residues: CASSQTTSGVYNEQFF. The CDR3 nucleotides are TGCGCCAGCAGCCAAACGACTAGCGGAGTTTACAATGAGCAGTTCTTC.

This clone was recorded once. This CDR3 reads CASSLDLASGSEEQYF. The CDR3 coding sequence is TGTGCCAGCAGCTTAGATCTGGCTAGCGGGAGTGAAGAGCAGTACTTC. The V call is TRBV7-2, the J call TRBJ2-7; 10 bases are shared with TRBD2. V shed 1 base and J 7 bases; nucleotides not matched to a gene: 10. Germline V CDR1 and CDR2: SGHTA, FQGNSA. The CDR3 covers 16 residues. Variable domain in full (rest from reference TRBV7-2 and TRBJ2-7): GAGVSQSPSNKVTEKGKDVELRCDPISGHTALYWYRQSLGQGLEFLIYFQGNSAPDKSGLPSDRFSAERTGGSVSTLTIQRTQQEDSAVYLCASSLDLASGSEEQYFGPGTRLTVT.

The chain is built from TRBV5-1 and TRBJ1-3; possible D gene TRBD1, 5 bases. This CDR3 spans 17 amino acids. Germline loops: CDR1 SGHRS, CDR2 YFSETQ. V was clipped by 0 bases and J by 5 bases, with 18 bases between them. The CDR3: CASSLEVLGGNRNTIYF. The CDR3 nucleotides are TGCGCCAGCAGCTTGGAAGTTCTCGGGGGGAATAGAAACACCATATATTTT.

The chain joins TRBV4-2 to TRBJ2-7; 12 positions agree with TRBD2. CDR1 and CDR2 (germline): LGHNA, YNFKEQ. Trimming at V came to 4 bases and at J to 2 bases, leaving 15 bases not matched to a gene. This CDR3 region has 19 residues. The CDR3: CASSPRLAGGPSETYEQYF. CDR3 DNA sequence: TGTGCCAGCAGCCCCCGGCTAGCGGGAGGGCCGAGTGAGACCTACGAGCAGTACTTC.

The chain combines TRBV6-1 with TRBJ2-3; possibly TRBD2 for D (6 bases). The CDR3 extends over 17 amino acids. Germline V gene data show CDR1 as MNHNS and CDR2 as SASEGT. With 0 bases removed from V and 0 bases from J, the gap between germline ends came to 13 bases. DNA of the CDR3: TGTGCCAGCAGTGAAGCGCGGGGTTGGTCTAGCACAGATACGCAGTATTTT. The encoded protein is CASSEARGWSSTDTQYF.

This clone was recorded once. The rearrangement links TRBV29-1 to TRBJ1-1; 8 bases map to TRBD1. The length of the CDR3 is 13 residues. Germline CDR1 and CDR2: SQVTM and ANQGSEA. J gave up 1 base and V 7 bases, and 5 bases lay outside the gene matches. CDR3 in amino acids: CSGLQGGNTEAFF. CDR3 nucleotides: TGCAGCGGACTACAGGGGGGGAACACTGAAGCTTTCTTT.

This clone was counted a single time. The chain links TRBV6-5 to TRBJ2-7, with 7 positions matching TRBD1. This CDR3 has 14 residues. The junction had 7 bases not matched to a gene; V was cut back by 6 bases and J by 2 bases. The germline gives CDR1 MNHEY, CDR2 SVGAGI. The DNA for the CDR3 is TGTGCCAGCAGGACAGGGACCTCGCCCTACGAGCAGTACTTC. Its translation: CASRTGTSPYEQYF.

The V and J genes are TRBV11-2 and TRBJ2-3; the D gene is possibly TRBD2 (6 bases). The CDR3 consists of 17 residues. Trimming shortened V by 3 bases and J by 2 bases, and 18 bases separated the two germline ends. CDR1 and CDR2 from the germline V gene are SGHAT and FQNNGV. CDR3 amino acids: CASSFQSAGTSTDTQYF. The CDR3 nucleotides read TGTGCCAGCAGCTTTCAATCGGCGGGGACCTCCACAGATACGCAGTATTTT.

The chain employs TRBV12-3 or TRBV12-4 and TRBJ2-7, with 7 bases that match TRBD2. The CDR3 is made up of 13 amino acids. With 3 bases clipped from V and 3 bases from J, the junction kept 2 bases outside the gene matches. The CDR3 protein is CASSLGEGYEQYF. For the CDR3, the DNA is TGTGCCAGCAGTTTGGGGGAGGGCTACGAGCAGTACTTC.

The rearrangement links TRBV18 to TRBJ2-2; D might be TRBD2 (7 bases). The CDR3 spans 17 residues. The germline V gene encodes CDR1 KGHSH and CDR2 LQKENI. Trimming took off 4 bases at V and 4 bases at J, with 19 bases between the two ends. The CDR3 coding sequence is TGTGCCAGCTCACACTCGACTAGCAGGGGCGGCACCGGGGAGCTGTTTTTT. This encodes CASSHSTSRGGTGELFF.

This sequence joins TRBV10-3 and TRBJ2-2; 7 bases agree with TRBD1. The ends lost 10 bases at V and 6 bases at J; junction bases unmatched: 14. Germline V gives CDR1 ENHRY, CDR2 SYGVKD. CDR3 length equals 15 residues. The CDR3 region is CATTDRLRIPGELFF. For the CDR3, the DNA is TGTGCCACGACGGACAGGCTAAGGATTCCCGGGGAGCTGTTTTTT.

The rearrangement joins TRBV5-1 to TRBJ1-1; the match to TRBD1 covers 9 bases. CDR3 length equals 17 residues. Germline CDR1 is SGHRS and CDR2 is YFSETQ. V lost 2 bases, J lost 2 bases, and 10 bases stayed unmatched. CDR3 amino acids: CASSFPRDRGGNTEAFF. The CDR3 DNA is TGCGCCAGCAGCTTCCCCAGAGACAGGGGGGGAAACACTGAAGCTTTCTTT.